These 2 T cell receptor beta chains originate from one sample sequenced in a study of regulatory T cells in long-lasting Graves disease. HTBI primers from iRepertoire and Arm-PCR of CDR3 regions yielded the TCR beta libraries. One entry per CDR3 protein results from TCRdb running MiXCR on the multiplex PCR reads. The sample yields around 340,000 distinct CDR3 sequences, about 20% seen once. Time point specified: persistent/refractory GD, antithyroid drugs over 5 years with positive TRAb. RNA isolated from PBMCs was used to make the TCR library. This sample comprised peripheral blood mononuclear cells (PBMCs), obtained when the disease was refractory, from a patient treated with antithyroid drugs. The source is a female donor with Graves disease.

This CDR3 is CASSRLAFDQETQYF. The CDR3 DNA reads as TGTGCCAGCAGCCGCCTAGCCTTCGATCAAGAGACCCAGTACTTC. The V call is TRBV7-9, the J call TRBJ2-5; D possibly corresponds to TRBD2 (5 bases). This CDR3 is built from 15 residues. The germline V and J ends were trimmed by 5 bases and 2 bases, with 15 bases remaining between them. Per the germline V gene, CDR1 is SEHNR and CDR2 is FQNEAQ (reference sequence). Variable domain in full (rest from reference TRBV7-9 and TRBJ2-5): DTGVSQNPRHKITKRGQNVTFRCDPISEHNRLYWYRQTLGQGPEFLTYFQNEAQLEKSRLLSDRFSAERPKGSFSTLEIQRTEQGDSAMYLCASSRLAFDQETQYFGPGTRLLVL.

The chain carries TRBV6-1 and TRBJ2-7; D remains ambiguous. V gave up 5 bases and J gave up 5 bases, with 13 bases separating them. The CDR3 totals 13 residues. The germline V gene has CDR1 MNHNS and CDR2 SASEGT. The CDR3 nucleotides are TGTGCCAGCAGTACCACTTGGGAAGACGAGCAGTACTTC. Amino acid sequence: CASSTTWEDEQYF.